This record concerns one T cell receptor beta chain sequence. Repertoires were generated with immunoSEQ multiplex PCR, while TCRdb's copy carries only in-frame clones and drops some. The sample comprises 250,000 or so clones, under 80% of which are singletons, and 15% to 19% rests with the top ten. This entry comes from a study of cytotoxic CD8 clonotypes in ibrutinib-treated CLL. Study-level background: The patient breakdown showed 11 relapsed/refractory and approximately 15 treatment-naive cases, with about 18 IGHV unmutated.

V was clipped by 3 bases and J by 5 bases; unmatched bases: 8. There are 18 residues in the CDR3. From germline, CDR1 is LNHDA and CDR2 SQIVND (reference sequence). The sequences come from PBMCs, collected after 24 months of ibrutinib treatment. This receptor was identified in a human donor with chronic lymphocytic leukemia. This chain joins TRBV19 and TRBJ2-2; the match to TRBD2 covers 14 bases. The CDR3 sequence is CASSIGLAGGSITGELFF. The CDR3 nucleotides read TGTGCCAGTAGTATCGGACTAGCGGGAGGAAGTATAACCGGGGAGCTGTTTTTT.